Listed below are T cell receptor beta chains from one sample, sequenced in a study of Tregs in tolerant kidney transplant recipients. The table came from immunoSEQ multiplex PCR; TCRdb's copy has only in-frame clones and leaves some out. Of some 110,000 clones in the sample, about 90% were seen once. Sequencing was performed on CD4+ T cells from blood. These receptors came from a human donor in good health. CDR3s include the opening cysteine and the closing phenylalanine or tryptophan. The order of the fields is clone size, J gene, CDR3 length, D gene, V gene, CDR3 protein, CDR3 DNA. The D gene is left open where the match is weak. Expanded clones are given a class, and other clones once, few, many or no size at all.

>NA|TRBJ1-1|14|NA|TRBV28
CASSSGASGAEAFF
TGTGCCAGCAGCTCCGGGGCCTCAGGAGCTGAAGCTTTCTTT
>NA|TRBJ2-1|15|NA|TRBV11-2
CASSLDHWLYNEQFF
TGTGCCAGCAGCTTAGATCATTGGTTATACAATGAGCAGTTCTTC
>NA|TRBJ2-7|14|NA|TRBV4-1
CASSQASLPYEQYF
TGCGCCAGCAGCCAAGCGAGCCTGCCCTACGAGCAGTACTTC
>NA|TRBJ2-5|15|NA|TRBV18
CASSPWTGGQETQYF
TGTGCCAGCTCACCCTGGACCGGGGGCCAAGAGACCCAGTACTTC
>NA|TRBJ1-2|14|NA|TRBV19
CASNTGLDVTGYTF
TGTGCCAGTAATACAGGCTTGGATGTTACGGGCTACACCTTC
>once|TRBJ1-2|18|NA|TRBV27
CASSLSWATGRGNYGYTF
TGTGCCAGCAGTTTATCGTGGGCCACAGGGCGCGGTAACTATGGCTACACCTTC
>NA|TRBJ1-2|14|NA|TRBV4-2
CASSRPATHYGYTF
TGTGCCAGCAGCCGCCCCGCCACACACTATGGCTACACCTTC
>NA|TRBJ2-1|16|TRBD2|TRBV6-5
CASSFPGTSGSNEQFF
TGTGCCAGCAGTTTCCCCGGGACTAGCGGGAGCAATGAGCAGTTCTTC
>NA|TRBJ2-5|17|TRBD2|TRBV7-9
CASSAGLAGVGQETQYF
TGTGCCAGCAGCGCCGGACTAGCGGGAGTTGGTCAAGAGACCCAGTACTTC
>NA|TRBJ2-3|15|TRBD2|TRBV9
CASSSGGAMADTQYF
TGTGCCAGCTCTAGCGGGGGGGCCATGGCAGATACGCAGTATTTT
>NA|TRBJ2-5|11|NA|TRBV18
CASSPGETQYF
TGTGCCAGCTCACCCGGGGAGACCCAGTACTTC
>NA|TRBJ1-5|14|NA|TRBV6-5
CASSQTGSNQPQHF
TGTGCCAGCAGTCAAACAGGTAGCAATCAGCCCCAGCATTTT
>NA|TRBJ2-7|16|NA|TRBV10-3
CAISESSLDSSYEQYF
TGTGCCATCAGTGAGTCGAGCCTCGATAGCTCCTACGAGCAGTACTTC
>NA|TRBJ1-1|13|NA|TRBV7-3
CASSSLGQGEAFF
TGTGCCAGCAGCTCTTTGGGGCAGGGTGAAGCTTTCTTT
>NA|TRBJ2-3|20|TRBD2|TRBV11-3
CASSLGTDGPGTSDKQTQYF
TGTGCCAGCAGCTTAGGGACCGACGGACCCGGGACTAGCGATAAGCAAACGCAGTATTTT
>NA|TRBJ2-7|13|NA|TRBV11-2
CASSLVSGYEQYF
TGTGCCAGCAGCTTAGTCAGCGGCTACGAGCAGTACTTC
>NA|TRBJ2-7|15|NA|TRBV14
CASSQEWARQYEQYF
TGTGCCAGCAGCCAAGAGTGGGCCAGACAGTACGAGCAGTACTTC
>NA|TRBJ2-5|16|TRBD2|TRBV15
CATRGGTSGTQETQYF
TGTGCCACCAGGGGGGGGACTAGCGGGACCCAAGAGACCCAGTACTTC
>NA|TRBJ2-5|14|NA|TRBV5-4
CASSISGREETQYF
TGTGCCAGCAGCATAAGCGGCAGGGAAGAGACCCAGTACTTC
>NA|TRBJ2-1|16|TRBD2|TRBV5-5
CASSWGLANSYNEQFF
TGTGCCAGCAGCTGGGGACTAGCGAACTCCTACAATGAGCAGTTCTTC
>NA|TRBJ1-3|18|TRBD1|TRBV7-9
CASSSVGRGRSGGNTIYF
TGTGCCAGCAGCTCAGTCGGCAGGGGGCGAAGTGGAGGAAACACCATATATTTT
>NA|TRBJ1-3|16|NA|TRBV6-5
CASSYSVRTEGNTIYF
TGTGCCAGCAGTTACTCGGTACGGACAGAGGGAAACACCATATATTTT
>NA|TRBJ1-5|14|NA|TRBV30
CAWKRQGRNQPQHF
TGTGCCTGGAAGCGGCAGGGGAGGAATCAGCCCCAGCATTTT
>NA|TRBJ1-4|15|NA|TRBV19
CASSPHTPTNEKLFF
TGTGCCAGTAGTCCGCACACTCCAACTAATGAAAAACTGTTTTTT
>NA|TRBJ2-1|13|TRBD1|TRBV19
CASSIDRTGVQFF
TGTGCCAGTAGTATAGATAGGACAGGCGTGCAGTTCTTC
>NA|TRBJ1-1|14|TRBD1|TRBV19
CASIEGATNTEAFF
TGTGCCAGTATTGAGGGGGCAACGAACACTGAAGCTTTCTTT
>NA|TRBJ1-1|14|NA|TRBV10-2
CASSDEGRGTEAFF
TGCGCCAGCAGTGATGAGGGGAGGGGGACTGAAGCTTTCTTT
>NA|TRBJ1-5|16|TRBD1|TRBV7-6
CASSLETGAAQGPQHF
TGTGCCAGCAGCTTAGAGACAGGGGCCGCCCAAGGGCCCCAGCATTTT
>NA|TRBJ1-3|15|NA|TRBV7-8
CASSLRDGQGNTIYF
TGTGCCAGCAGCTTAAGGGACGGTCAAGGGAACACCATATATTTT
>NA|TRBJ2-7|13|NA|TRBV27
CASRYTGSYEQYF
TGTGCCAGCAGGTATACAGGGTCCTACGAGCAGTACTTC
>NA|TRBJ2-7|13|NA|TRBV7-8
CASSLVASYEQYF
TGTGCCAGCAGCTTAGTTGCCTCCTACGAGCAGTACTTC
>NA|TRBJ1-4|14|NA|TRBV30
CAWSGQPTNEKLFF
TGTGCCTGGAGTGGACAGCCAACTAATGAAAAACTGTTTTTT
>NA|TRBJ2-4|16|NA|TRBV10-1
CASSEGGGSYGNIQYF
TGCGCCAGCAGTGAAGGGGGGGGGTCCTATGGTAACATTCAGTACTTC
>NA|TRBJ2-5|14|TRBD2|TRBV19
CASSMTSGGGTQYF
TGTGCCAGTAGTATGACTAGCGGGGGAGGGACCCAGTACTTC
>once|TRBJ2-7|13|TRBD1|TRBV2
CASSGDRATEQYF
TGTGCCAGCAGTGGGGACAGGGCTACAGAGCAGTACTTC
>once|TRBJ1-4|17|NA|TRBV5-1
CASRAGFEGATNEKLFF
TGCGCCAGCAGAGCAGGGTTCGAAGGGGCAACTAATGAAAAACTGTTTTTT
>NA|TRBJ1-2|14|TRBD1|TRBV28
CASSTTGGNYGYTF
TGTGCCAGCAGTACTACAGGGGGCAACTATGGCTACACCTTC
>NA|TRBJ2-5|16|TRBD2|TRBV11-2
CASSLDPSGSVKTQYF
TGTGCCAGCAGCTTAGATCCCAGCGGGAGCGTAAAGACCCAGTACTTC
>NA|TRBJ2-7|13|NA|TRBV7-9
CASSYDRLYEQYF
TGTGCCAGCAGCTACGACCGACTCTACGAGCAGTACTTC
>NA|TRBJ1-4|13|NA|TRBV25-1
CASSGIGREKLFF
TGTGCCAGCAGTGGCATCGGCAGGGAAAAACTGTTTTTT
>NA|TRBJ2-2|16|TRBD1|TRBV25-1
CASSEQGAQNTGELFF
TGTGCCAGCAGTGAACAGGGGGCACAGAACACCGGGGAGCTGTTTTTT
>NA|TRBJ2-5|13|NA|TRBV2
CASRAGYQETQYF
TGTGCCAGCAGGGCAGGGTACCAAGAGACCCAGTACTTC